This record covers a single T cell receptor (beta chain). From germline, CDR1 is LNHDA and CDR2 SQIVND (reference sequence). The CDR3 totals 14 residues. V lost 5 bases to trimming and J lost 6 bases, with 14 bases between them. These data are taken from a study of prognosis after radiotherapy for stage I lung cancer. CDR3 of TCR beta was amplified from genomic DNA via a two-round multiplex PCR. Specific primers for each TRBV and TRBJ gene were what first-round PCR used. TCRdb passed the multiplex PCR reads through MiXCR, listing each CDR3 protein once. This sample has some 19,000 distinct CDR3 sequences, with about 46% found just once.

The sequence came from a donor over 45 with non-small cell lung cancer. The chain is built from TRBV19 and TRBJ1-5; D is unclear. Sample: PBMCs, taken before or after stereotactic body radiation therapy (not recorded which). CDR3: CASSQERLGQPQHF. The CDR3 DNA is TGTGCCAGTAGTCAAGAGAGACTGGGTCAGCCCCAGCATTTT.